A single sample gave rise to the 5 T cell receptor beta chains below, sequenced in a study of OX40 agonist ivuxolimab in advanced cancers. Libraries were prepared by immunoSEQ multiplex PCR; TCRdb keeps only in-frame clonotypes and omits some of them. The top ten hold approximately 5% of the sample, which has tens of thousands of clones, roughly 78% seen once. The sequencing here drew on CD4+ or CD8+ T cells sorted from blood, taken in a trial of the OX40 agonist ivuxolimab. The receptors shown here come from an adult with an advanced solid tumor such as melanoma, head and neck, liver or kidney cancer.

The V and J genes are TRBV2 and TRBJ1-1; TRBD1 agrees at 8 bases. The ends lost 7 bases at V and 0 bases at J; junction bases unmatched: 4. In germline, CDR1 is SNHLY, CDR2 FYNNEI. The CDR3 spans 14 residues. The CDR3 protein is CASIPDRVNTEAFF. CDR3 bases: TGTGCCAGCATCCCGGACAGGGTGAACACTGAAGCTTTCTTT.

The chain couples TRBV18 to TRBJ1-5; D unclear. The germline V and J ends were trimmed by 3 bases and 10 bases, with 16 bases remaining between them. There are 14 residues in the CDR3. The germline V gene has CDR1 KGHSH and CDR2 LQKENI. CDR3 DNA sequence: TGTGCCAGCTCACCCCAAACGGGTCAGGATCCCCAGCATTTT. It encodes CASSPQTGQDPQHF.

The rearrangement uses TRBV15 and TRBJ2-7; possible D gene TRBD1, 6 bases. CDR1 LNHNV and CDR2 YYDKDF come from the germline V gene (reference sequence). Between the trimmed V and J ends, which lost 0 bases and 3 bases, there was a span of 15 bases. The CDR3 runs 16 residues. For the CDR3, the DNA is TGTGCCACCAGCAGAGATTTGGGGGCGAGTAACTACGAGCAGTACTTC. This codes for CATSRDLGASNYEQYF.

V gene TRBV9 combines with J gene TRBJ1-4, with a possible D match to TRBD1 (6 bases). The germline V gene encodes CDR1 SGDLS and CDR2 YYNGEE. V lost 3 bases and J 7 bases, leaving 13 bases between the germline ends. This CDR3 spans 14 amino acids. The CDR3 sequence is CASSEQGGSEKLFF. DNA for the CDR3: TGTGCCAGCAGCGAACAGGGCGGGAGTGAAAAACTGTTTTTT.

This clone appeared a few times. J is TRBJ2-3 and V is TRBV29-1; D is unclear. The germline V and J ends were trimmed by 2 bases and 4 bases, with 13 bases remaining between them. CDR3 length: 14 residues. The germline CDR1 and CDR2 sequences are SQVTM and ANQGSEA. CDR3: CSVEKAVQADTQYF. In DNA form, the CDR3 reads TGCAGCGTTGAAAAGGCAGTGCAGGCAGATACGCAGTATTTT.